The 26 T cell receptor beta chains below were found in one sample sequenced in a study of blood T cell repertoires in COVID-19. Some clones are missing from TCRdb's copy, which holds only in-frame ones; the method was immunoSEQ multiplex PCR. The sample shows some 90,000 clones, 70% to 90% of them seen only once. Specimen: peripheral blood. These receptors were obtained from a man aged 45-65 years with COVID-19, enrolled during active disease.

Concerning this clone: Mismatch with germline at one junction end may stem from a read error. This chain joins TRBV19 and TRBJ1-6; 10 bases are a match to TRBD1. The CDR3 consists of 16 residues. CDR1 and CDR2 from the germline V gene are LNHDA and SQIVND (reference sequence). The chain's CDR3 is CASTIGDRGFNSPPHF. Here the CDR3 DNA reads TGTGCCAGTACAATAGGGGACAGGGGCTTCAATTCACCCCCCCACTTT.

J is TRBJ2-7 and V is TRBV9, with 8 bases that match TRBD2. Germline trimming cut 2 bases from V and 1 base from J; bases unmatched to any gene: 11. The length of the CDR3 is 17 residues. From germline, CDR1 is SGDLS and CDR2 YYNGEE. CDR3 amino acids: CASSVRPAGGTSYEQYF. The CDR3, as DNA: TGTGCCAGCAGCGTCCGCCCGGCGGGGGGCACTTCCTACGAGCAGTACTTC. Full variable domain (remainder filled in from reference TRBV9 and TRBJ2-7): DSGVTQTPKHLITATGQRVTLRCSPRSGDLSVYWYQQSLDQGLQFLIQYYNGEERAKGNILERFSAQQFPDLHSELNLSSLELGDSALYFCASSVRPAGGTSYEQYFGPGTRLTVT.

The chain uses TRBV12-2 and TRBJ2-7; TRBD2 was called by the table and not checked on the DNA. TRBV12-2 constitutes a pseudogene. CDR3 length: 13 residues. CDR3 DNA sequence: TGTGCAAGTCGCATTCCCCAGGGAGGAGAGCAGTACTTC. This encodes CASRIPQGGEQYF.

This rearrangement joins TRBV7-2 to TRBJ1-6; the D gene is possibly TRBD1 (5 bases). Trimming left V 0 bases short and J 7 bases short, with 13 bases between. Per the germline V gene, CDR1 is SGHTA and CDR2 is FQGNSA. This CDR3 contains 16 residues. Here the CDR3 reads CASSLAQGSSNSPLHF. CDR3 coding DNA: TGTGCCAGCAGCTTAGCCCAGGGATCCTCAAATTCACCCCTCCACTTT.

The chain employs TRBV6-7 and TRBJ1-1, with 7 nucleotides matching TRBD1. TRBV6-7 is reported as an ORF; its role is uncertain. CDR3 length: 21 amino acids. Trimming at V came to 2 bases and at J to 6 bases, leaving 27 bases not matched to a gene. DNA for the CDR3: TGTGCCAGCAGTTACCATACCCCCCCACTCTCTTACAGGGGCCCATTGGCTGAAGCTTTCTTT. Protein product: CASSYHTPPLSYRGPLAEAFF.

The table lists this clone with a few counts. This chain connects TRBV9 to TRBJ1-2, with 7 positions matching TRBD1. V lost 4 bases to trimming and J lost 1 base; unmatched junction nucleotides: 7. Germline V gene lookup returns CDR1 SGDLS and CDR2 YYNGEE. This CDR3 is built from 15 residues. Written as DNA, the CDR3 is TGTGCCAGCAGCTTACAGGGGCAACTTAACTATGGCTACACCTTC. This encodes CASSLQGQLNYGYTF.

V and J are TRBV7-9 and TRBJ2-1; D is undetermined. The V gene lost 1 base and the J gene lost 9 bases, with 4 bases spanning the gap. There are 11 residues in the CDR3. Germline V gene lookup returns CDR1 SEHNR and CDR2 FQNEAQ (reference sequence). CDR3 DNA sequence: TGTGCCAGCAGCTTAGGAGGTGAGCAGTTCTTC. Protein: CASSLGGEQFF.

This sequence joins TRBV10-3 and TRBJ1-1; D remains unclear. The germline V gene encodes CDR1 ENHRY and CDR2 SYGVKD. Trimming pared 9 bases from V and 2 bases from J, leaving 13 bases between. The CDR3 loop spans 13 amino acids. The CDR3 DNA is TGTGCCATTCAGAGCGGAAGTAACACTGAAGCTTTCTTT. Its translation is CAIQSGSNTEAFF.

This clone was observed once. The V gene is TRBV30, the J gene TRBJ1-5; D may be TRBD1 (6 bases). This CDR3 has 15 amino acids. The ends were cut back, 2 bases at V and 0 bases at J, with 11 bases in the middle. Germline V lookup: CDR1 GTSNPN, CDR2 SVGIG (reference sequence). The chain's CDR3 is CAWSRGGHSNQPQHF. In DNA form, the CDR3 reads TGTGCCTGGAGTCGGGGGGGGCATAGCAATCAGCCCCAGCATTTT.

This chain joins TRBV5-1 and TRBJ2-6; 7 positions agree with TRBD1. CDR3 length equals 17 residues. The germline gives CDR1 SGHRS, CDR2 YFSETQ. J gave up 0 bases and V 6 bases, and 9 bases lay outside the gene matches. Here the CDR3 reads CASTPGQASSGANVLTF. The CDR3 nucleotides read TGCGCCAGCACCCCCGGACAGGCAAGCTCTGGGGCCAACGTCCTGACTTTC. Complete variable domain (other parts from reference TRBV5-1 and TRBJ2-6): KAGVTQTPRYLIKTRGQQVTLSCSPISGHRSVSWYQQTPGQGLQFLFEYFSETQRNKGNFPGRFSGRQFSNSRSEMNVSTLELGDSALYLCASTPGQASSGANVLTFGAGSRLTVL.

The chain uses TRBV28 and TRBJ1-5, with 7 bases aligning to TRBD1. There are 15 residues in the CDR3. V shed 7 bases and J 1 base; nucleotides not matched to a gene: 7. The germline CDR1 and CDR2 sequences are MDHEN and SYDVKM. CDR3 loop: CASILQGSSNQPQHF. The CDR3 nucleotides are TGTGCCAGCATTCTACAGGGGTCAAGCAATCAGCCCCAGCATTTT. Using reference TRBV28 and TRBJ1-5 for the parts outside the CDR3, the full variable domain is DVKVTQSSRYLVKRTGEKVFLECVQDMDHENMFWYRQDPGLGLRLIYFSYDVKMKEKGDIPEGYSVSREKKERFSLILESASTNQTSMYLCASILQGSSNQPQHFGDGTRLSIL.

This chain connects TRBV7-9 to TRBJ1-1; D unclear. Germline V gives CDR1 SEHNR, CDR2 FQNEAQ (reference sequence). The ends were cut back, 4 bases at V and 3 bases at J, with 9 bases in the middle. The CDR3 is 13 residues long. The CDR3 loop is CASSSSVDTEAFF. CDR3 in DNA: TGTGCCAGCAGCTCGTCCGTCGACACTGAAGCTTTCTTT. Together with reference TRBV7-9 and TRBJ1-1, the CDR3 gives the full variable domain: DTGVSQNPRHKITKRGQNVTFRCDPISEHNRLYWYRQTLGQGPEFLTYFQNEAQLEKSRLLSDRFSAERPKGSFSTLEIQRTEQGDSAMYLCASSSSVDTEAFFGQGTRLTVV.

V gene TRBV5-1 combines with J gene TRBJ1-2; D is ambiguous. The germline V gene has CDR1 SGHRS and CDR2 YFSETQ. CDR3 size: 16 residues. Between the trimmed V and J ends, which lost 2 bases and 6 bases, there was a span of 20 bases. The CDR3: CASSFLYGESRHGYTF. The DNA for the CDR3 is TGCGCCAGCAGCTTTTTATACGGGGAAAGCCGACATGGCTACACCTTC.

The gene calls are TRBV19 and TRBJ1-1; D is unclear. CDR1 and CDR2 (germline): LNHDA, SQIVND (reference sequence). CDR3 length: 14 residues. V lost 3 bases and J lost 0, with 8 bases in between. DNA for the CDR3: TGTGCCAGTAGTATCTACGGTATGAACACTGAAGCTTTCTTT. Encoded protein: CASSIYGMNTEAFF.

The rearrangement joins TRBV27 to TRBJ1-2; 10 positions match TRBD1. Germline loops: CDR1 MNHEY, CDR2 SMNVEV (reference sequence). CDR3 length: 14 residues. The J segment lost 2 bases and the V segment lost 9 bases, leaving 6 bases of the junction unmatched. The CDR3: CASGQGVNNYGYTF. In nucleotides, the CDR3 is TGTGCCAGTGGACAGGGGGTGAACAACTATGGCTACACCTTC.

The chain couples TRBV5-4 to TRBJ1-2; TRBD1 agrees at 7 bases. Trimming cost V 4 bases and J 8 bases; bases outside gene matches: 14. Germline CDR1 is SGHNT and CDR2 is YYREEE (reference sequence). The CDR3 spans 15 residues. Written as DNA, the CDR3 is TGTGCCAGCAGCCCCGGGACAGCTCTCACAGGGGGCTACACCTTC. Protein: CASSPGTALTGGYTF.

The chain couples TRBV11-2 to TRBJ2-3; 10 bases are shared with TRBD2. Germline V gene lookup returns CDR1 SGHAT and CDR2 FQNNGV. CDR3 length equals 16 residues. V shed 5 bases and J 3 bases; nucleotides not matched to a gene: 8. CDR3 sequence reads: CASSRSGGALTDTQYF. The CDR3 DNA follows: TGTGCCAGCAGCCGCAGCGGGGGGGCCCTGACAGATACGCAGTATTTT.

The chain couples TRBV4-2 to TRBJ1-2; D uncertain. The CDR3 runs to 15 residues. Germline values: CDR1 LGHNA, CDR2 YNFKEQ. Between the trimmed V and J ends, which lost 0 bases and 4 bases, there was a span of 12 bases. The CDR3 here is CASSQDRQDFYGYTF. CDR3 DNA: TGTGCCAGCAGCCAAGATAGGCAGGATTTCTATGGCTACACCTTC.

The chain couples TRBV30 to TRBJ1-6, with TRBD1 matching 8 bases. The V gene end was trimmed by 5 bases and the J gene end by 8 bases; junction bases not matched to a gene: 5. The CDR3 has 13 residues. Germline V CDR1 and CDR2: GTSNPN, SVGIG (reference sequence). This CDR3 is CAWGTGGYSPLHF. The CDR3, as DNA: TGTGCCTGGGGAACAGGGGGGTATTCACCCCTCCACTTT.

The chain recombines TRBV6-5 with TRBJ1-1; 7 bases map to TRBD1. The germline V gene encodes CDR1 MNHEY and CDR2 SVGAGI. The length of the CDR3 is 14 residues. The trim removed 6 bases at V and 0 bases at J, leaving 4 bases unmatched. The CDR3 DNA reads as TGTGCCAGCAGCAAGGGACAGTTGAACACTGAAGCTTTCTTT. The encoded protein is CASSKGQLNTEAFF.

The count of this clone is one. The chain is built from TRBV9 and TRBJ2-3; D possibly corresponds to TRBD1 (6 bases). The germline gives CDR1 SGDLS, CDR2 YYNGEE. V was shortened by 5 bases and J by 0 bases, with 25 bases between the two germline ends. The CDR3 consists of 19 residues. In nucleotides, the CDR3 is TGTGCCAGCAGTCGGGGCGCAGGGGTCACGAGAGGGAGCACAGATACGCAGTATTTT. Its translation: CASSRGAGVTRGSTDTQYF.

CDR3 sequence reads: CASSLGDSKKETQYF. For the CDR3, the DNA is TGCGCCAGCAGCCTGGGGGACAGCAAAAAAGAGACCCAGTACTTC. V is TRBV5-1 and J is TRBJ2-5; 7 bases line up with TRBD1. The CDR3 covers 15 residues. Looked up from germline, CDR1 is SGHRS and CDR2 is YFSETQ. V trimming: 4 bases; J trimming: 3 bases; junction bases outside the gene matches: 9.

The V call is TRBV7-2, the J call TRBJ1-1; TRBD1 is a possible D gene (6 bases). The CDR3 has 16 amino acids. With 2 bases removed from V and 0 bases from J, the gap between germline ends came to 13 bases. Germline V gene lookup returns CDR1 SGHTA and CDR2 FQGNSA. CDR3 DNA: TGTGCCAGCAGCTTAATGTTAACAGGGTTGAACACTGAAGCTTTCTTT. It is translated as CASSLMLTGLNTEAFF. The whole variable domain, filled in from reference TRBV7-2 and TRBJ1-1, reads GAGVSQSPSNKVTEKGKDVELRCDPISGHTALYWYRQSLGQGLEFLIYFQGNSAPDKSGLPSDRFSAERTGGSVSTLTIQRTQQEDSAVYLCASSLMLTGLNTEAFFGQGTRLTVV.

This clone has more than one count but fewer than ten. The V call is TRBV10-3, the J call TRBJ1-1; no firm D call. The germline V gene encodes CDR1 ENHRY and CDR2 SYGVKD. The length of the CDR3 is 13 residues. V was shortened by 4 bases and J by 1 base, with 7 bases between the two germline ends. The CDR3 DNA follows: TGTGCCATCAGTGGAGGCGGGAACACTGAAGCTTTCTTT. Protein: CAISGGGNTEAFF.

The rearrangement links TRBV2 to TRBJ1-1; unclear D gene. The CDR3 length is 14 residues. V lost 7 bases to trimming and J lost 5 bases, with 17 bases between them. The germline V gene encodes CDR1 SNHLY and CDR2 FYNNEI. The CDR3, as DNA: TGTGCCAGCACCCACCGAGGAAAGGAAACTGAAGCTTTCTTT. Protein: CASTHRGKETEAFF.

V is TRBV27 and J is TRBJ1-5; D ambiguous. The CDR3 runs to 15 residues. The V end was cut by 6 bases, the J end by 0 bases, with 12 bases between. Germline V gene sequence: CDR1 MNHEY, CDR2 SMNVEV (reference sequence). This chain's CDR3 is CASSPGSSSNQPQHF. The CDR3 DNA is TGTGCCAGCAGCCCCGGGAGTAGTAGCAATCAGCCCCAGCATTTT.